Described below is a single TCR beta chain sequence and its context. The data derive from a study of blood T cell repertoires in COVID-19. Study-wide context: From the United States, Italy and Spain came samples of acute and convalescent COVID-19.

Authors' data handling: Amplification of reference gene primers provided the estimated nucleated cell counts. Produced via immunoSEQ multiplex PCR; TCRdb's table is partial and in-frame only. V and J calls and clone size are copied from that table; D and trimming were computed from the DNA. The sample contains roughly 400,000 clones, around 90% of which appear only once. Cohort assignment relied on participant-reported clinical history. The CDR3 runs to 16 residues. V trimming: 0 bases; J trimming: 0 bases; junction bases outside the gene matches: 4. CDR1 and CDR2 (germline): MNHEY, SVGAGI. J is TRBJ2-7 and V is TRBV6-5, with 8 bases matching TRBD2. Sequenced input: PBMCs or T cells enriched from blood (not recorded which). This clonotype was sampled from a man between 18 and 29 years old who had recovered from COVID-19. The CDR3 DNA follows: TGTGCCAGCAGTTACTCCCGGGGGGGTTTCTCCTACGAGCAGTACTTC. This codes for CASSYSRGGFSYEQYF.